This T cell receptor (beta chain) originates from a study of cytomegalovirus exposure and HLA in healthy donors. PCR used 60 Vbeta primers and 13 Jbeta primers. Sequencing was performed with immunoSEQ multiplex PCR; in TCRdb, only in-frame clones are kept and a portion is missing. The sample has under 95,000 clones. Concerning this clone: Antigen: not known.

Per germline, CDR1 LGHNA and CDR2 YSLEER. The CDR3 totals 16 residues. Germline trimming cut 3 bases from V and 5 bases from J; bases unmatched to any gene: 11. Whole-study findings and limits: In terms of immune exposure information, only CMV serostatus was available.

This receptor was taken from a female donor in good health and CMV-seropositive. The specimen sequenced was PBMCs. The genes are TRBV4-3 and TRBJ2-3; 7 positions agree with TRBD1. For the CDR3, the DNA is TGCGCCAGCAGCCAGGTCCCCCCGACAGGGAAAGATACGCAGTATTTT. Protein: CASSQVPPTGKDTQYF.